The T cell receptor beta chain described here comes from a study of blood T cell repertoires in COVID-19. Study-wide context: Collection of acute and convalescent COVID-19 samples took place in the United States, Italy and Spain. T cells, B-cell-depleted T cells, or PBMCs supplied cDNA or gDNA.

CDR3 length: 14 amino acids. The V and J ends lost 7 bases and 0 bases respectively, with 10 bases between them. From germline, CDR1 is LNHDA and CDR2 SQIVND (reference sequence). Per the authors' pipeline: By means of reference gene primer amplification, nucleated cell counts were estimated. Sequenced by immunoSEQ multiplex PCR; TCRdb stores in-frame clones only, minus some. From that table come the V and J calls and clone size; the DNA was used to work out D and trimming. This table has around 140,000 clones, roughly 89% appearing once. While infection was still active, Seattle patients were enrolled and then followed longitudinally.

The clonotype originates from a man aged 30 to 39 with COVID-19, enrolled during active disease. The genes are TRBV19 and TRBJ1-5, with unresolved D. Sequences were obtained from peripheral blood. The CDR3 nucleotides are TGTGCCAGTACCCCTACCGCTAGCAATCAGCCCCAGCATTTT. Translating gives CASTPTASNQPQHF.